This T cell receptor (beta chain) derives from a study of blood T cell repertoires in COVID-19 (dated by TCRdb to the early 2020s). In terms of the full investigation: Samples from collaborators originated in the United States, Italy and Spain and spanned both the acute and convalescent phases of COVID-19. Where available, HLA class I and class II types were obtained from metadata supplied by the sample provider rather than from assay-based typing. A de-identified subject ID, COVID-19 status, age in years and sex were almost always included in the sample metadata. The samples were drawn from the first 160 participants of the ongoing ImmuneRACE study and from 1,254 subjects provided by 6 global collaborators. The prospective study material was composed of cDNA or gDNA derived from T cells, B-cell-depleted T cells, or PBMCs. The repertoires were made available in a free public database intended to serve as a resource for research on the immune response to SARS-CoV-2. Deeply sampled blood TCRbeta repertoires from subjects exposed to, actively infected with, or recovered from COVID-19 were included in the dataset. Overall results and qualifications from the work: The amount of clinical and demographic metadata varied by source and participant and was provided uncurated.

V gives up 5 bases and J gives up 0 bases, and the segment between their germline ends measures 12 bases. As encoded in the germline V gene, CDR1 is SGHRS while CDR2 is YFSETQ. From the cysteine up to the phenylalanine, the CDR3 has a length of 15 residues. Solely the CDR3 DNA is kept, with 45 bases framed from the first base. One collaborating source in Seattle enrolled patients during active infection and followed them longitudinally through the course of disease. Collaborating institutions collected whole blood in K2EDTA tubes following their own protocols. For TCRbeta analysis, collaborators shipped samples in one of three forms: frozen whole blood, isolated PBMCs, or DNA extracted from either of those sample types. TCRbeta CDR3 regions were amplified from genomic DNA by means of the immunoSEQ Assay, a bias-controlled multiplex PCR. Under the source paper's analysis protocol: Within the assay, amplification of reference gene primers was used to estimate how many nucleated cells each sample contained. Sequence reads were collapsed and filtered to measure the absolute abundance of every unique TCRbeta CDR3 rearrangement. For each sample, productive Simpson clonality was calculated as the square root of Simpson's diversity index across productive rearrangements. In its TCRdb copy, this immuneACCESS table keeps in-frame sequences only and misses some clones. Where compared with another copy, unresolved V genes explain less than half of these, and the others have no known cause. V, J and clone size reflect that table, while D and trimming were determined from the DNA. This sample has about 60,000 clones in its table, and approximately 88% of those were observed once. The top ten constitute about 10% of the sample.

A word on this clone: Its antigen target is currently unknown. The record has no base qualities; no much larger clone is one base away.

Material: peripheral blood. The clonotype comes from a man aged 30-40 years with COVID-19, enrolled during active disease. The chain is encoded by TRBV5-1 joined to TRBJ1-3; too little of a D gene remains to name it. The nucleotide sequence is TGCGCCAGCAGGATAACAGCCGCCTCTGGAAACACCATATATTTT. It specifies CASRITAASGNTIYF.